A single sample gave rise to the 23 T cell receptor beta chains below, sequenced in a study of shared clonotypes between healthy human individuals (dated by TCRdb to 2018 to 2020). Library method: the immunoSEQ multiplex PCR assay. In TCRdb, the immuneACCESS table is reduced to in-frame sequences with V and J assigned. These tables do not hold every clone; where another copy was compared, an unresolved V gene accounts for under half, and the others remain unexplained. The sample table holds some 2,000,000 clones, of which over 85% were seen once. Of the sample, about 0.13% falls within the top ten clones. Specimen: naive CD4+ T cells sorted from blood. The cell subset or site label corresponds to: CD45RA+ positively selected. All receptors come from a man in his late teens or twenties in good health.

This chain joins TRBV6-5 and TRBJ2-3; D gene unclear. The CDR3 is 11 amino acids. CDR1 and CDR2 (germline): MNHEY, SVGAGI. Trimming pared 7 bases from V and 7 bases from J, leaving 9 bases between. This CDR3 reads CASTQGNTQYF. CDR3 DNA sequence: TGTGCCAGCACCCAAGGCAATACGCAGTATTTT.

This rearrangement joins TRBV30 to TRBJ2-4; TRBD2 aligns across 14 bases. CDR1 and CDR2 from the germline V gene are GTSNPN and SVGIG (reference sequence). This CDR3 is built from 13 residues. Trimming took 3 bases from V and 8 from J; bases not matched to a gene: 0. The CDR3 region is CAWRGLAGDIQYF. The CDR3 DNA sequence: TGTGCCTGGAGGGGACTAGCGGGAGACATTCAGTACTTC.

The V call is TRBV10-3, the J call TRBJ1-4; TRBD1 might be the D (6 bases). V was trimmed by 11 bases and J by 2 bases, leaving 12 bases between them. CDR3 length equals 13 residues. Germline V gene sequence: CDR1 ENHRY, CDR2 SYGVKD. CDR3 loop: CAVGGPTNEKLFF. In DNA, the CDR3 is TGTGCCGTTGGGGGCCCGACTAATGAAAAACTGTTTTTT.

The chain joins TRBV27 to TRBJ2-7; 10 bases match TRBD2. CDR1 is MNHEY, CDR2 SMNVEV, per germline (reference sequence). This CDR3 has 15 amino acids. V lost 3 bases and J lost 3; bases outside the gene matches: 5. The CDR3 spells CASSFSGRTFYEQYF. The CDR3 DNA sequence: TGTGCCAGCAGTTTTAGCGGGAGGACCTTCTACGAGCAGTACTTC.

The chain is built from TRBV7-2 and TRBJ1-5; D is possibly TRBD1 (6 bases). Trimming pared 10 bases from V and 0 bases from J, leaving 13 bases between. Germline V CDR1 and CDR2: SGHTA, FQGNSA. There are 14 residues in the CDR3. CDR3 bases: TGTGCCACCGGGGGCGGACCTAGCAATCAGCCCCAGCATTTT. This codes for CATGGGPSNQPQHF.

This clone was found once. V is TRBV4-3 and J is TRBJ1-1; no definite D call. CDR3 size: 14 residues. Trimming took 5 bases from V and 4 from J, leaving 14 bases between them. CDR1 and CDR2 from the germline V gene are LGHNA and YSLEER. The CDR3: CASSAQGWATEAFF. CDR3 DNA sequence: TGCGCCAGCAGCGCGCAAGGATGGGCCACTGAAGCTTTCTTT.

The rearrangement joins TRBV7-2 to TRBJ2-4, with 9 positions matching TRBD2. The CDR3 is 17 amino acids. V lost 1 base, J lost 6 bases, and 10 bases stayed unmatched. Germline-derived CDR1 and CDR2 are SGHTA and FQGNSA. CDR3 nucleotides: TGTGCCAGCAGCTTAGTAGCGTTAGCGGGAGTTAGAAACATTCAGTACTTC. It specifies CASSLVALAGVRNIQYF.

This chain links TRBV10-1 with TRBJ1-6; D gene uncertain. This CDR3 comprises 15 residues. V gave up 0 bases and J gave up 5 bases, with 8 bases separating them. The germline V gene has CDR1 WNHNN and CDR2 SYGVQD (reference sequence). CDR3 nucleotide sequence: TGCGCCAGCAGTGAGTCGTCTCAAAATAATTCACCCCTCCACTTT. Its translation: CASSESSQNNSPLHF.

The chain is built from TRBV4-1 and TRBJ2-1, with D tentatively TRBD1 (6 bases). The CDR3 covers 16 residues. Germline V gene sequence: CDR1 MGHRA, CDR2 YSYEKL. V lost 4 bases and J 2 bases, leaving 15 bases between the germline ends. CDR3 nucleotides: TGCGCCAGCAGCCGGGGGCCGGGGTTCGCCTACAATGAGCAGTTCTTC. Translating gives CASSRGPGFAYNEQFF.

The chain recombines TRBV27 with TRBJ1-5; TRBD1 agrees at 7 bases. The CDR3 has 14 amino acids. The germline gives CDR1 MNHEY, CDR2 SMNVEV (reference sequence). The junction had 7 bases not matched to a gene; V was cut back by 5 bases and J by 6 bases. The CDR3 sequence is CASSQGVGVQPQHF. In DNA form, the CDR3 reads TGTGCCAGCAGTCAGGGGGTGGGGGTTCAGCCCCAGCATTTT.

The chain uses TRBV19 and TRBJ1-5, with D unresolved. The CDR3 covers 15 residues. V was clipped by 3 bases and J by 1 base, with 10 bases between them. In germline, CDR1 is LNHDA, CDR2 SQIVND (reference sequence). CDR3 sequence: CASSIIQASNQPQHF. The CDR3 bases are TGTGCCAGTAGTATCATCCAGGCAAGCAATCAGCCCCAGCATTTT.

The CDR3 protein is CASSLRLAKETQYF. In DNA, the CDR3 is TGTGCCAGCAGCTTGAGGCTAGCGAAAGAGACCCAGTACTTC. The rearrangement uses TRBV5-6 and TRBJ2-5, with D possibly matching TRBD2 (6 bases). Trimming shortened V by 1 base and J by 3 bases, and 10 bases separated the two germline ends. Germline assignment: CDR1 SGHDT and CDR2 YYEEEE. The CDR3 runs to 14 residues.

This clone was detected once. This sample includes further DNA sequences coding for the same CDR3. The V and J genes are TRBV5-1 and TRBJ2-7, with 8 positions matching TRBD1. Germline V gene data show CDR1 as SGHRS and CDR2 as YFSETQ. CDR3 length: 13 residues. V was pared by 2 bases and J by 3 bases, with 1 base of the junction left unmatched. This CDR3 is CASSFTGGYEQYF. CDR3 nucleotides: TGCGCCAGCAGCTTCACAGGGGGCTACGAGCAGTACTTC.

The CDR3 sequence is CASRRQGTDYGYTF. CDR3 nucleotides: TGTGCCAGCAGACGACAGGGGACGGACTATGGCTACACCTTC. The chain couples TRBV6-5 to TRBJ1-2, with 8 bases lining up with TRBD1. This CDR3 is built from 14 residues. Germline V gene data show CDR1 as MNHEY and CDR2 as SVGAGI. The J segment lost 3 bases and the V segment lost 6 bases, leaving 6 bases of the junction unmatched.

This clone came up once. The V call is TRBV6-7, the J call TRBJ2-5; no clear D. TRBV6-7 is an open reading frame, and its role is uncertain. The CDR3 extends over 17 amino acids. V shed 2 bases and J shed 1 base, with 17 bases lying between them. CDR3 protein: CASSYKEGKSPQETQYF. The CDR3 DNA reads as TGTGCCAGCAGTTACAAAGAAGGCAAGTCCCCCCAAGAGACCCAGTACTTC.

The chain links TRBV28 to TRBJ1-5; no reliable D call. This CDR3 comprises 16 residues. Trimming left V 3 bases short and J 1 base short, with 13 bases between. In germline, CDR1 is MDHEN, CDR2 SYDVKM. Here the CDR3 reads CASSFRLGVSNQPQHF. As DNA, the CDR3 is TGTGCCAGCAGTTTCAGGCTTGGGGTAAGCAATCAGCCCCAGCATTTT. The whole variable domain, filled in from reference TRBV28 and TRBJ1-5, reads DVKVTQSSRYLVKRTGEKVFLECVQDMDHENMFWYRQDPGLGLRLIYFSYDVKMKEKGDIPEGYSVSREKKERFSLILESASTNQTSMYLCASSFRLGVSNQPQHFGDGTRLSIL.

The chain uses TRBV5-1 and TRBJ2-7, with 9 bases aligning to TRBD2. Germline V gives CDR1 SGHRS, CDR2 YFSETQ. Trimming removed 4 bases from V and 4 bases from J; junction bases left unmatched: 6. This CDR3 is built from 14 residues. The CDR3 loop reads CASSPGLARYEQYF. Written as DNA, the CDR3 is TGCGCCAGCAGCCCCGGACTAGCGCGTTACGAGCAGTACTTC.

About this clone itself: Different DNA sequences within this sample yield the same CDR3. The chain's CDR3 is CASSLDGYEQYF. CDR3 sequence (DNA): TGTGCCAGCAGCTTAGATGGTTACGAGCAGTACTTC. V is TRBV11-3 and J is TRBJ2-7; D unresolved. The CDR3 contains 12 residues. The germline V gene encodes CDR1 SGHNT and CDR2 YENEEA. Trimming cost V 0 bases and J 4 bases, with 4 bases left between them.

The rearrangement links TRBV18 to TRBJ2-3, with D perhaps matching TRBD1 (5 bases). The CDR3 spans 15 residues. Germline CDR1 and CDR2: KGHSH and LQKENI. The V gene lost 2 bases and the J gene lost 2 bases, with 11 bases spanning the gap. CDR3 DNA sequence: TGTGCCAGCTCACCAACAGGACCTAACACAGATACGCAGTATTTT. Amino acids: CASSPTGPNTDTQYF.

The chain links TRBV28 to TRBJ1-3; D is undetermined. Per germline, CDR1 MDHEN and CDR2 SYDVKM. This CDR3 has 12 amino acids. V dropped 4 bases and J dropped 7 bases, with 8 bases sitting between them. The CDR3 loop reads CASSSTLNTIYF. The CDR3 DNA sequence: TGTGCCAGCAGTTCTACATTGAACACCATATATTTT.

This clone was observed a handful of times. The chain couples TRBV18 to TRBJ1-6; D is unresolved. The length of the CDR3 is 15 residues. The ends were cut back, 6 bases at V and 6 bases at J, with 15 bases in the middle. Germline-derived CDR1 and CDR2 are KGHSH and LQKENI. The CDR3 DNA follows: TGTGCCAGCTCCTCAGTCGGAGACGGTAATTCACCCCTCCACTTT. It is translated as CASSSVGDGNSPLHF.

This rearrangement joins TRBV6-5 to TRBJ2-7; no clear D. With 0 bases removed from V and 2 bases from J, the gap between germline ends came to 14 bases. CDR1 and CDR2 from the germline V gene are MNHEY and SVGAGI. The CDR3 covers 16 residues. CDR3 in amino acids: CASSYSNVQSTYEQYF. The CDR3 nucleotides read TGTGCCAGCAGTTACTCGAACGTCCAAAGCACCTACGAGCAGTACTTC.

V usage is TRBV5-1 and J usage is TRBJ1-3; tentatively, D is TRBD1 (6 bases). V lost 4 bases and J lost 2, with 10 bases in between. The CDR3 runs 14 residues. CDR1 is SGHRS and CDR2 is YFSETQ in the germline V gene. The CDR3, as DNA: TGCGCCAGCAGCGGCGGACAGCCTGGAAACACCATATATTTT. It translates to CASSGGQPGNTIYF.